The T cell receptor (beta chain) under discussion was sequenced for a study of cytomegalovirus exposure and HLA in healthy donors. General study points: As a later analysis showed, a missense DCLRE1C variant was linked to trimming of TCR beta V- and J-genes.

Between the trimmed V and J ends, which lost 5 bases and 3 bases, there was a span of 11 bases. This CDR3 spans 13 amino acids. CDR1 is GTSNPN and CDR2 is SVGIG in the germline V gene (reference sequence). PCR amplification relied on 60 Vbeta primers (plus 13 Jbeta primers). Assay: immunoSEQ multiplex PCR; the TCRdb copy retains only in-frame clones and omits some. The sample contains 100,000 to 150,000 clones, about 79% of which appear only once. A note on this clone: What it binds is unknown.

The sequence was obtained from a man younger than 35 in good health and CMV-seronegative. The chain uses TRBV30 and TRBJ1-5; possible D gene TRBD1, 5 bases. The material sequenced was PBMCs. This chain's CDR3 is CAWADSNNQPQHF. CDR3 DNA sequence: TGTGCCTGGGCCGACAGCAACAATCAGCCCCAGCATTTT.